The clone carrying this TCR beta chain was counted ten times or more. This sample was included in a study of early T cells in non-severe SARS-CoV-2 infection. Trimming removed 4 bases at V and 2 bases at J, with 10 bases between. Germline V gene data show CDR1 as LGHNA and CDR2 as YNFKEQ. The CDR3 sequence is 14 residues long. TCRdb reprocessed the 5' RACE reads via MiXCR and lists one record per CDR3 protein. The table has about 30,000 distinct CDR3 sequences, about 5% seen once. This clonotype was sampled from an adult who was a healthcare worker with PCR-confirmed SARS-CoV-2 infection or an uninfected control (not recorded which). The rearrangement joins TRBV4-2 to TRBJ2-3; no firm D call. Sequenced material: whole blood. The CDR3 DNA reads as TGTGCCAGCAGCCCGATCGGGCTCACAGATACGCAGTATTTT. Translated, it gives CASSPIGLTDTQYF.